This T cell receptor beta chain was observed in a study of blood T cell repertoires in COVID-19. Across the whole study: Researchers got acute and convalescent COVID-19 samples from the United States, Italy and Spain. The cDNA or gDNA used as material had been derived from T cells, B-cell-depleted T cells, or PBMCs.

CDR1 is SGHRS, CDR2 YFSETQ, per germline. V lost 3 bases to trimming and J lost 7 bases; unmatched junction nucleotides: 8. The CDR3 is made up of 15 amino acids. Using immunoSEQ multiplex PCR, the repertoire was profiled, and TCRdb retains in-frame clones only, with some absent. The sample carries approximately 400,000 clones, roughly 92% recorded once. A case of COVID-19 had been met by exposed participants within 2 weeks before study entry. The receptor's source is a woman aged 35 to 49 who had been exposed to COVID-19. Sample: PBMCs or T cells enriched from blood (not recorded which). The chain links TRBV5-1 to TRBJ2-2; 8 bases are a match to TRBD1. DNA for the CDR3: TGCGCCAGCAGCTCCGGGACAGGAGTAGTCGGGGAGCTGTTTTTT. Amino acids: CASSSGTGVVGELFF.